This paragraph covers one TCR beta chain sequence. Its antigen is undetermined. The record originates from a study of OX40 agonist ivuxolimab in advanced cancers. Points from the study as a whole: Expanded clones were, on average, more numerous among CD8+ T cells than CD4+.

Only in-frame clones appear in the TCRdb table, and some are missing; sequencing was by immunoSEQ multiplex PCR. The data show some 76,000 clones, roughly 92% seen once. The receptor was derived from an adult with an advanced solid tumor such as melanoma, head and neck, liver or kidney cancer. The sequenced sample was CD4+ or CD8+ T cells sorted from blood, obtained in a trial of the OX40 agonist ivuxolimab.

In DNA, the CDR3 is TGTGCCAGCAGTTTATGGGTGAGCTCCTACAATGAGCAGTTCTTC. Translated: CASSLWVSSYNEQFF. The V and J genes are TRBV27 and TRBJ2-1, with D hard to call. This CDR3 contains 15 residues. Trimming removed 1 base at V and 0 bases at J, with 7 bases between. Per germline, CDR1 MNHEY and CDR2 SMNVEV (reference sequence).